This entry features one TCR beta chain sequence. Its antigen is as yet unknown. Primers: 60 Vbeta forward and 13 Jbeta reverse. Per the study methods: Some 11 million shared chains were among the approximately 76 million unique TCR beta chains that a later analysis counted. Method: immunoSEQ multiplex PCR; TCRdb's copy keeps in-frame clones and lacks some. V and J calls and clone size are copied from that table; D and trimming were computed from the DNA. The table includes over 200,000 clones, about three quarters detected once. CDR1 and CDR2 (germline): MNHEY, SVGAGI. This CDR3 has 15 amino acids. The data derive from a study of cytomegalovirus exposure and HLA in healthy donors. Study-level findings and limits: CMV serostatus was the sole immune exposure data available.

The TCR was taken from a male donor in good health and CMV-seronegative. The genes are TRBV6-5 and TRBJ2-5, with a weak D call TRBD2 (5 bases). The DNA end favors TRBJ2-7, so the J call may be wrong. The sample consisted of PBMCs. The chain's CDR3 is CASSYFGAGGPEQYF. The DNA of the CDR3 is TGTGCCAGCAGTTACTTTGGCGCGGGCGGCCCCGAGCAGTACTTC.